This T cell receptor (beta chain) was sequenced for a study of technical replicates of blood from a few donors (dated by TCRdb to 2016 to 2017). The library was obtained by the immunoSEQ multiplex PCR assay. TCRdb holds this immuneACCESS table with in-frame rearrangements only. Some clones are missing; in checked studies, unresolved V genes explain under half, and the rest has no known cause. In this sample the table shows around 98,000 clones, approximately 96% of which occur a single time. The top ten clones comprise 0.2% to 0.25% of the sample. The germline V and J ends show losses of 0 bases and 2 bases respectively, and no gene match explains 10 bases of the junction. CDR1 and CDR2, looked up from the germline V gene, are SGDLS and YYNGEE. The CDR3 contains 18 residues, cysteine and phenylalanine counted. Of all the DNA, just the CDR3 is kept, 54 bases in frame from base 1. For this clone: The antigen this receptor binds is unknown. Qualities for individual bases were not recorded, and no much larger clone is one base off.

The rearranged segments are TRBV9 and TRBJ2-2, and TRBD2 aligns with 7 junction nucleotides. The receptor was isolated from a human donor in good health. Material: T cells isolated from PBMCs. The bases read TGTGCCAGCAGCGTAGGGGGGACTATCTTACTAAACACCGGGGAGCTGTTTTTT. The encoded protein is CASSVGGTILLNTGELFF.